The clone carrying this T cell receptor beta chain was seen just once. As yet, its antigen is unknown. TCRdb's copy holds only in-frame clones and misses some; the assay was immunoSEQ multiplex PCR. Among about 46,000 clones listed, about 70% were seen once. This record belongs to a study of vaccination effects on CD4 cells after COVID-19. Antigen-specific CD4+ T cells were first expanded with viral peptide pools by the ViraFEST assay and only then sequenced. Cultured cells yielded isolated CD4+ T cells after 10 to 11 days. Participants each got two BNT162b2 or mRNA-1273 vaccine doses. This CDR3 has 14 residues. Germline CDR1 MNHEY, CDR2 SVGAGI. V lost 2 bases, J lost 6 bases, and 13 bases lay in between.

The sample in question was CD4+ T cells from PBMCs cultured with HCoV-OC43 spike peptides, obtained after COVID-19 vaccination. The subset: HCoV-OC43 spike overlapping peptide pool stimulation. The sequence was obtained from a human donor who received a COVID-19 vaccine. The chain carries TRBV6-5 and TRBJ1-1; TRBD1 is a possible D gene (6 bases). Written as DNA, the CDR3 is TGTGCCAGCAGTTACGGCCAGGGGCTGGCTGAAGCTTTCTTT. It encodes CASSYGQGLAEAFF.